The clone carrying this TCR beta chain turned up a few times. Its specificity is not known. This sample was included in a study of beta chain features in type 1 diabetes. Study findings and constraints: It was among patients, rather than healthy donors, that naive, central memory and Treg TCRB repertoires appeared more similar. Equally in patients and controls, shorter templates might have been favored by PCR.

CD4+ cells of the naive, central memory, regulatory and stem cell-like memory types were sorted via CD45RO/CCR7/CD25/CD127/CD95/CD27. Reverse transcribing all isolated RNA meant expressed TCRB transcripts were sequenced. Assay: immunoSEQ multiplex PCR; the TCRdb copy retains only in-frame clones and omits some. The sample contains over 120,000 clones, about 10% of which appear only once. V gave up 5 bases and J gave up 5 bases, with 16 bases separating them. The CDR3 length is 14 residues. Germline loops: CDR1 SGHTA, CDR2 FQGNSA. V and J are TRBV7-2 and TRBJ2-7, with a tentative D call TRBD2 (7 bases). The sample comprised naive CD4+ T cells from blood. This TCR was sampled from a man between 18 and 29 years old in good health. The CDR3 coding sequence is TGTGCCAGCAGCGGGTCGGGGGGCGTAAACGAGCAGTACTTC. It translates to CASSGSGGVNEQYF.